This is a list of T cell receptor beta chains from one sample in a study of early T cells in non-severe SARS-CoV-2 infection. TCRdb reanalysed the 5' RACE reads using MiXCR and keeps one entry per CDR3 protein. Among fewer than 35,000 distinct CDR3 sequences listed, approximately 5% were seen once. What was sequenced was whole blood. All receptors derive from an adult who was a healthcare worker with PCR-confirmed SARS-CoV-2 infection or an uninfected control (not recorded which). CDR3s include the opening cysteine and the closing phenylalanine or tryptophan. The order of the fields is CDR3 protein, V gene, J gene.

CDR3 protein: CASSPIDSYGYTF
V gene: TRBV28
J gene: TRBJ1-2

CDR3 protein: CSARVAGGHSNNEQFF
V gene: TRBV20-1
J gene: TRBJ2-1

CDR3 protein: CASTFSQYF
V gene: TRBV7-2
J gene: TRBJ2-5

CDR3 protein: CSAQPQRGRTDTQYF
V gene: TRBV20-1
J gene: TRBJ2-3

CDR3 protein: CASSGKSGGREKLFF
V gene: TRBV25-1
J gene: TRBJ1-4

CDR3 protein: CASSPNNSGNTIYF
V gene: TRBV7-2
J gene: TRBJ1-3

CDR3 protein: CASSRWALAGGTDTQYF
V gene: TRBV7-2
J gene: TRBJ2-3

CDR3 protein: CSAWTDRTDEQYF
V gene: TRBV20-1
J gene: TRBJ2-7

CDR3 protein: CASSPVDRDYNEQFF
V gene: TRBV5-6
J gene: TRBJ2-1

CDR3 protein: CASSAETSYEQYF
V gene: TRBV6-1
J gene: TRBJ2-7

CDR3 protein: CASSQENTEAFF
V gene: TRBV4-1
J gene: TRBJ1-1

CDR3 protein: CAWSVGSGGATNEQFF
V gene: TRBV30
J gene: TRBJ2-1

CDR3 protein: CASSVALGGTTDTQYF
V gene: TRBV9
J gene: TRBJ2-3

CDR3 protein: CASSYSGGGFNEQYF
V gene: TRBV6-5
J gene: TRBJ2-7

CDR3 protein: CASSLVAGSTDTQYF
V gene: TRBV7-2
J gene: TRBJ2-3

CDR3 protein: CSARDGSDTQYF
V gene: TRBV29-1
J gene: TRBJ2-3

CDR3 protein: CASSHIVGTGGDSQPQHF
V gene: TRBV19
J gene: TRBJ1-5

CDR3 protein: CAWSNRGYYGYTF
V gene: TRBV30
J gene: TRBJ1-2

CDR3 protein: CASSYRQGKGYEQYF
V gene: TRBV6-5
J gene: TRBJ2-7

CDR3 protein: CASSYQDRDFSGANVLTF
V gene: TRBV6-2/TRBV6-3
J gene: TRBJ2-6

CDR3 protein: CASSLLSGSAGELFF
V gene: TRBV7-9
J gene: TRBJ2-2

CDR3 protein: CASSDSGTVSSEQFF
V gene: TRBV25-1
J gene: TRBJ2-1

CDR3 protein: CASSLGEGRQETQYF
V gene: TRBV5-5
J gene: TRBJ2-5

CDR3 protein: CASSQGLVLDTQYF
V gene: TRBV5-1
J gene: TRBJ2-3

CDR3 protein: CASSHLGGETQYF
V gene: TRBV3-1
J gene: TRBJ2-5

CDR3 protein: CASSVAGGASNEKLFF
V gene: TRBV9
J gene: TRBJ1-4

CDR3 protein: CASSFVGTSGATGELFF
V gene: TRBV7-2
J gene: TRBJ2-2

CDR3 protein: CASSRSNRGYEQFF
V gene: TRBV5-1
J gene: TRBJ2-1

CDR3 protein: CASRGSGHQSNQPQHF
V gene: TRBV19
J gene: TRBJ1-5

CDR3 protein: CASSSPGQGPYEQYF
V gene: TRBV5-1
J gene: TRBJ2-7

CDR3 protein: CATRTTDRGEGEQYF
V gene: TRBV15
J gene: TRBJ2-7

CDR3 protein: CASSTTRTGSYEQYF
V gene: TRBV6-5
J gene: TRBJ2-7

CDR3 protein: CASSRTNLPSTDTQYF
V gene: TRBV18
J gene: TRBJ2-3

CDR3 protein: CASSKTSGGPEQFF
V gene: TRBV19
J gene: TRBJ2-1

CDR3 protein: CSVRRGGMSYNEQFF
V gene: TRBV20-1
J gene: TRBJ2-1

CDR3 protein: CVSSLGVGQDSFPLGNTIYF
V gene: TRBV7-6
J gene: TRBJ1-3

CDR3 protein: CSASAGSSYNSPLHF
V gene: TRBV20-1
J gene: TRBJ1-6

CDR3 protein: CASSLGTGSQPQHF
V gene: TRBV7-2
J gene: TRBJ1-5

CDR3 protein: CASSLTQGEGYTF
V gene: TRBV12-3/TRBV12-4
J gene: TRBJ1-2

CDR3 protein: CSARGDTYNEQFF
V gene: TRBV20-1
J gene: TRBJ2-1

CDR3 protein: CASSMASGAGELFF
V gene: TRBV19
J gene: TRBJ2-2

CDR3 protein: CASSLGGTFYNEQFF
V gene: TRBV11-2
J gene: TRBJ2-1

CDR3 protein: CASSLAGREETQYF
V gene: TRBV28
J gene: TRBJ2-5

CDR3 protein: CAWSLDGESYEQYF
V gene: TRBV30
J gene: TRBJ2-7

CDR3 protein: CASSREGTYEQYF
V gene: TRBV18
J gene: TRBJ2-7

CDR3 protein: CASSILISGTGLYEQYF
V gene: TRBV11-2
J gene: TRBJ2-7

CDR3 protein: CASSLVDGYEQYF
V gene: TRBV7-9
J gene: TRBJ2-7

CDR3 protein: CSAGATGAAYEQYF
V gene: TRBV20-1
J gene: TRBJ2-7

CDR3 protein: CASSDVRQANTEAFF
V gene: TRBV2
J gene: TRBJ1-1

CDR3 protein: CASTPGDYGYTF
V gene: TRBV12-3/TRBV12-4
J gene: TRBJ1-2

CDR3 protein: CASSESGTALAKNIQYF
V gene: TRBV10-1
J gene: TRBJ2-4

CDR3 protein: CASSTGQGPNEQYF
V gene: TRBV5-1
J gene: TRBJ2-7

CDR3 protein: CSESGVNEQFF
V gene: TRBV20-1
J gene: TRBJ2-1

CDR3 protein: CASRNLRGHRAKNIQYF
V gene: TRBV6-1
J gene: TRBJ2-4

CDR3 protein: CASSFGQLEAFF
V gene: TRBV12-3/TRBV12-4
J gene: TRBJ1-1

CDR3 protein: CASTDSGNTIYF
V gene: TRBV10-2
J gene: TRBJ1-3

CDR3 protein: CASSGAGYYNEQFF
V gene: TRBV5-6
J gene: TRBJ2-1

CDR3 protein: CASSLESGDTQYF
V gene: TRBV7-9
J gene: TRBJ2-3

CDR3 protein: CASTPAGNNEQFF
V gene: TRBV6-2/TRBV6-3
J gene: TRBJ2-1

CDR3 protein: CASSPFGGSLNYGYTF
V gene: TRBV27
J gene: TRBJ1-2